Shown below are 31 T cell receptor beta chains from a single sample sequenced in a study of T cell repertoires in cytomegalovirus infection. TCRdb reprocessed the reads via MiXCR and lists one record per CDR3 protein. The sample includes about 830,000 distinct CDR3 sequences, about 30% of them seen just once. Their antigens remain unidentified. The sequencing here drew on cultured CD8+ T cells from PBMCs, taken from culture after CMV antigen stimulation. All receptors derive from a human donor in good health (CMV status not recorded). Some clones in this sample may be carry-over from other donors' samples.

The gene calls are TRBV6-5 and TRBJ1-6; TRBD1 is a possible D gene (6 bases). The ends were cut back, 6 bases at V and 7 bases at J, with 13 bases in the middle. The CDR3 spans 14 residues. Per germline, CDR1 MNHEY and CDR2 SVGAGI. DNA of the CDR3: TGTGCCAGCAGAGGACAGCAAAAAAATTCACCCCTCCACTTT. Its protein is CASRGQQKNSPLHF.

The table lists this clonotype with a few counts. The gene calls are TRBV11-3 and TRBJ2-7, with D perhaps being TRBD1 or TRBD2 (6 bases each). V was cut by 1 base and J by 4 bases, with 14 bases left in between. This CDR3 is 15 amino acids long. CDR1 and CDR2 from the germline V gene are SGHNT and YENEEA. The CDR3 DNA reads as TGTGCCAGCAGCTTAGCTCCGGGGGCCGGGTACGAGCAGTACTTC. It is translated as CASSLAPGAGYEQYF.

Many counts were recorded for this clonotype. This sequence joins TRBV7-2 and TRBJ2-1, with 8 nucleotides matching TRBD1. V lost 5 bases, J lost 0 bases, and 3 bases stayed unmatched. Germline-derived CDR1 and CDR2 are SGHTA and FQGNSA. The CDR3 consists of 15 residues. CDR3 sequence: CASSPGQVSYNEQFF. The DNA for the CDR3 is TGTGCCAGCAGCCCGGGACAGGTCTCCTACAATGAGCAGTTCTTC. Variable domain in full (rest from reference TRBV7-2 and TRBJ2-1): GAGVSQSPSNKVTEKGKDVELRCDPISGHTALYWYRQSLGQGLEFLIYFQGNSAPDKSGLPSDRFSAERTGGSVSTLTIQRTQQEDSAVYLCASSPGQVSYNEQFFGPGTRLTVL.

This rearrangement joins TRBV12-3 or TRBV12-4 to TRBJ1-2, with D possibly matching TRBD1 (5 bases). This CDR3 comprises 14 residues. V shed 2 bases and J shed 8 bases, with 15 bases lying between them. The CDR3 nucleotides are TGTGCCAGCAGTTTATCGGGCAGGGCGGGAGGCTACACCTTC. This codes for CASSLSGRAGGYTF.

A note on this clonotype: A much larger clone sits a single nucleotide away, making a read error possible. The gene calls are TRBV7-9 and TRBJ1-6; no firm D call. Germline CDR1 reads SEHNR; CDR2 reads FQNEAQ (reference sequence). The germline V and J ends were trimmed by 5 bases and 6 bases, with 11 bases remaining between them. The CDR3 consists of 14 residues. CDR3 loop: CASSPGRFNSPLHF. Written as DNA, the CDR3 is TGTGCCAGCAGCCCTGGTCGGTTTAATTCACCCCTCCACTTT.

The sample holds a few counts of this clonotype. The chain has TRBV7-9 and TRBJ1-4, with D perhaps TRBD1 (6 bases). The CDR3 covers 12 residues. V was trimmed by 5 bases and J by 8 bases, leaving 9 bases between them. The germline CDR1 and CDR2 sequences are SEHNR and FQNEAQ (reference sequence). CDR3 bases: TGTGCCAGCAGCCCCGGGACAGAAAAACTGTTTTTT. Translating it yields CASSPGTEKLFF.

V is TRBV4-3 and J is TRBJ1-5; D is possibly TRBD1 (6 bases). V lost 0 bases and J 3 bases, leaving 12 bases between the germline ends. CDR3 length: 16 amino acids. Germline V lookup: CDR1 LGHNA, CDR2 YSLEER. The CDR3 protein is CASSQDDRQPNQPQHF. The CDR3 DNA reads TGCGCCAGCAGCCAAGATGACAGGCAACCCAATCAGCCCCAGCATTTT.

The chain links TRBV20-1 to TRBJ1-4; D call uncertain. Trimming pared 6 bases from V and 0 bases from J, leaving 2 bases between. The germline V gene has CDR1 DFQATT and CDR2 SNEGSKA (reference sequence). CDR3 size: 11 residues. CDR3 in DNA: TGCAGTGCCGCAACTAATGAAAAACTGTTTTTT. This encodes CSAATNEKLFF.

The chain employs TRBV13 and TRBJ2-7; D gene uncertain. Trimming shortened V by 3 bases and J by 5 bases, and 8 bases separated the two germline ends. CDR1 is PRHDT and CDR2 is FYEKMQ in the germline V gene (reference sequence). The CDR3 spans 12 residues. CDR3 DNA: TGTGCCAGCAGCTTGAAGGGCCACGAGCAGTACTTC. Amino acid sequence: CASSLKGHEQYF.

The V gene is TRBV4-1, the J gene TRBJ1-2; no clear D gene. The CDR3 has 17 amino acids. Trimming shortened V by 0 bases and J by 4 bases, and 18 bases separated the two germline ends. In germline, CDR1 is MGHRA, CDR2 YSYEKL. The CDR3 loop reads CASSQDRGPPRPYGYTF. CDR3 in DNA: TGCGCCAGCAGCCAAGATCGAGGGCCTCCCCGCCCCTATGGCTACACCTTC.

The chain recombines TRBV6-2 or TRBV6-3 with TRBJ1-2; 7 nucleotides align to TRBD1. This CDR3 is 14 amino acids long. CDR1 and CDR2 from the germline V gene are MNHEY and SVGEGT. Unmatched junction bases numbered 12, after V lost 6 bases and J lost 8 bases. CDR3 DNA: TGTGCCAGCAGACCCGGACAGGTTGTCCGCGGCTACACCTTC. The encoded protein is CASRPGQVVRGYTF.

The genes are TRBV11-1 and TRBJ1-1, with a weak D call TRBD1 (5 bases). From germline, CDR1 is SGHAT and CDR2 FQDESV (reference sequence). The CDR3 contains 13 residues. Trimming took off 8 bases at V and 2 bases at J, with 12 bases between the two ends. CDR3 nucleotides: TGTGCCAGCGCCTGGGGGAGCAACACTGAAGCTTTCTTT. Its translation is CASAWGSNTEAFF.

The gene calls are TRBV15 and TRBJ2-3, with D possibly TRBD2 on 5 matching bases. CDR3 length: 16 amino acids. V lost 4 bases, J lost 3 bases, and 17 bases lay in between. Germline V gene data show CDR1 as LNHNV and CDR2 as YYDKDF (reference sequence). Here the CDR3 reads CATSKGGGRVTDTQYF. CDR3 coding DNA: TGTGCCACCAGCAAAGGCGGCGGGCGGGTGACAGATACGCAGTATTTT.

Many counts were recorded for this clonotype. This rearrangement joins TRBV7-6 to TRBJ2-2; a weak D match, TRBD2 (6 bases). Between the trimmed V and J ends, which lost 5 bases and 5 bases, there was a span of 27 bases. Germline assignment: CDR1 SGHVS and CDR2 FNYEAQ. The CDR3 is 19 residues long. The CDR3 nucleotides are TGTGCCAGCAGCGGCCCGGGAGTACAGCCAGGAGGATATACCGGGGAGCTGTTTTTT. Residues: CASSGPGVQPGGYTGELFF.

The V call is TRBV20-1, the J call TRBJ2-1, with D uncertain. CDR1 DFQATT and CDR2 SNEGSKA come from the germline V gene (reference sequence). Trimming removed 7 bases from V and 8 bases from J, with 12 bases in between. The CDR3 loop spans 11 amino acids. The CDR3 region is CSEKPSHEQFF. The CDR3 region has the DNA TGCAGTGAAAAGCCCAGCCATGAGCAGTTCTTC.

This rearrangement joins TRBV4-1 to TRBJ1-2; a possible D gene is TRBD1 (6 bases). This CDR3 is 16 amino acids long. The V gene lost 1 base and the J gene lost 4 bases, with 16 bases spanning the gap. Germline CDR1 MGHRA, CDR2 YSYEKL. Here the CDR3 reads CASSQGTGRRIYGYTF. CDR3 nucleotide sequence: TGCGCCAGCAGCCAAGGAACAGGGCGGAGGATCTATGGCTACACCTTC.

This chain uses TRBV6-2 or TRBV6-3 with TRBJ2-3; unclear D gene. Germline assignment: CDR1 MNHEY and CDR2 SVGEGT. Trimming shortened V by 0 bases and J by 0 bases, and 13 bases separated the two germline ends. The CDR3 is 17 amino acids. This chain's CDR3 is CASSYSPWGTSTDTQYF. The CDR3 coding sequence is TGTGCCAGCAGTTACTCCCCTTGGGGTACTAGCACAGATACGCAGTATTTT.

This clonotype was counted ten times or more. The chain is built from TRBV19 and TRBJ2-3; 8 bases map to TRBD1. Trimming cost V 10 bases and J 6 bases; bases outside gene matches: 12. This CDR3 region has 14 residues. The V gene's germline CDR1 is LNHDA and CDR2 SQIVND (reference sequence). This CDR3 is CATKGQVPWDTQYF. Here the CDR3 DNA reads TGTGCCACCAAGGGACAGGTCCCCTGGGATACGCAGTATTTT.

J is TRBJ1-3 and V is TRBV13; 7 nucleotides align to TRBD1. V lost 4 bases and J lost 4; bases outside the gene matches: 4. CDR3 length equals 14 residues. Germline assignment: CDR1 PRHDT and CDR2 FYEKMQ (reference sequence). CDR3 bases: TGTGCCAGCAGCTACGACAGGGAGGGAAACACCATATATTTT. This gives the protein CASSYDREGNTIYF.

The chain recombines TRBV19 with TRBJ1-5; D is perhaps TRBD1 (5 bases). The CDR3 runs 13 residues. Germline V CDR1 and CDR2: LNHDA, SQIVND (reference sequence). The V end lost 3 bases, the J end lost 5 bases, and 8 bases lay between the germline ends. CDR3 loop: CASSIRGDQPQHF. Here the CDR3 DNA reads TGTGCCAGTAGTATTAGGGGTGATCAGCCCCAGCATTTT. The full variable domain, rest sourced from reference TRBV19 and TRBJ1-5, is DGGITQSPKYLFRKEGQNVTLSCEQNLNHDAMYWYRQDPGQGLRLIYYSQIVNDFQKGDIAEGYSVSREKKESFPLTVTSAQKNPTAFYLCASSIRGDQPQHFGDGTRLSIL.

This clonotype was picked up a small number of times. DNA for the CDR3: TGTGCCAGTAGTATGAGGGGGCTGGGCCAGCCCCAGCATTTT. This codes for CASSMRGLGQPQHF. This chain links TRBV19 with TRBJ1-5, with TRBD1 identical over 7 bases. This CDR3 contains 14 residues. The germline V gene has CDR1 LNHDA and CDR2 SQIVND (reference sequence). V dropped 3 bases and J dropped 7; count of bases not matched to a gene: 6.

J is TRBJ2-5 and V is TRBV20-1; 7 bases are a match to TRBD1. The germline V gene has CDR1 DFQATT and CDR2 SNEGSKA (reference sequence). The CDR3 loop spans 13 amino acids. Trimming took 5 bases from V and 3 from J; bases not matched to a gene: 6. The CDR3 DNA sequence: TGCAGTGCTTACAACAGGGGAAAAGAGACCCAGTACTTC. This encodes CSAYNRGKETQYF.

Turning to this clonotype: At one boundary the junction diverges from the germline segment, which might be a read error. J is TRBJ2-7 and V is TRBV10-2; 10 bases align to TRBD1. This CDR3 is 14 amino acids long. Looked up from germline, CDR1 is WSHSY and CDR2 is SAAADI. CDR3 loop: CAGSGDRGLDEQYF. The CDR3, as DNA: TGCGCCGGCAGTGGAGACAGGGGGCTCGACGAGCAGTACTTC.

This clonotype occurred a few times. In DNA form, the CDR3 reads TGTGCCAGCCGGGACAGGGCCACCTACGAGCAGTACTTC. As protein: CASRDRATYEQYF. The chain uses TRBV2 and TRBJ2-7; 9 bases agree with TRBD1. Germline loops: CDR1 SNHLY, CDR2 FYNNEI. The CDR3 is made up of 13 amino acids. The V segment lost 8 bases and the J segment 2 bases; nucleotides outside the gene matches: 4. The full variable domain, with the rest looked up from reference TRBV2 and TRBJ2-7, is EPEVTQTPSHQVTQMGQEVILRCVPISNHLYFYWYRQILGQKVEFLVSFYNNEISEKSEIFDDQFSVERPDGSNFTLKIRSTKLEDSAMYFCASRDRATYEQYFGPGTRLTVT.

This clonotype was seen a handful of times. This rearrangement joins TRBV2 to TRBJ2-1; D may be TRBD2 (5 bases). The germline CDR1 and CDR2 sequences are SNHLY and FYNNEI. The CDR3 length is 14 residues. V was cut by 3 bases and J by 8 bases, with 14 bases left in between. CDR3 nucleotide sequence: TGTGCCAGCAGTGATCCGGACCTCGGGGATGAGCAGTTCTTC. This translates into CASSDPDLGDEQFF.

This clonotype has more than one count but fewer than ten. V is TRBV28 and J is TRBJ1-6; no definite D call. Germline V lookup: CDR1 MDHEN, CDR2 SYDVKM. The length of the CDR3 is 12 residues. The V gene lost 7 bases and the J gene lost 3 bases, with 4 bases spanning the gap. Written as DNA, the CDR3 is TGTGCCAGCACAGACTATAATTCACCCCTCCACTTT. It yields the protein CASTDYNSPLHF.

The chain has TRBV11-3 and TRBJ2-5, with D tentatively TRBD1 or TRBD2 (5 bases each). V lost 0 bases and J lost 1, with 15 bases in between. The CDR3 consists of 17 residues. CDR1 is SGHNT, CDR2 YENEEA, per germline. CDR3 region: CASSLDRPGTSQETQYF. The CDR3 region has the DNA TGTGCCAGCAGCTTAGATCGGCCGGGGACGTCCCAAGAGACCCAGTACTTC.

The chain joins TRBV7-3 to TRBJ2-1; 8 nucleotides align to TRBD2. The CDR3 consists of 16 residues. From germline, CDR1 is SGHTA and CDR2 FQGTGA. The J segment lost 2 bases and the V segment lost 5 bases, leaving 8 bases of the junction unmatched. CDR3 protein: CASSPGLADTYNEQFF. The CDR3 bases are TGTGCCAGCAGCCCCGGACTAGCTGATACCTACAATGAGCAGTTCTTC.

V and J are TRBV28 and TRBJ1-1, with 11 bases aligning to TRBD1. Germline CDR1 and CDR2: MDHEN and SYDVKM. V trimming: 5 bases; J trimming: 5 bases; junction bases outside the gene matches: 16. The CDR3 runs 18 residues. The CDR3 nucleotides are TGTGCCAGCAGTCTCATCTTAGTGGACAGGGGGCGCGAAACTGAAGCTTTCTTT. It translates to CASSLILVDRGRETEAFF. Full variable domain (rest looked up from reference TRBV28 and TRBJ1-1): DVKVTQSSRYLVKRTGEKVFLECVQDMDHENMFWYRQDPGLGLRLIYFSYDVKMKEKGDIPEGYSVSREKKERFSLILESASTNQTSMYLCASSLILVDRGRETEAFFGQGTRLTVV.

In this sample, this clonotype turned up many times. The V and J genes are TRBV6-5 and TRBJ2-5, with D unclear. The germline V gene has CDR1 MNHEY and CDR2 SVGAGI. V gave up 9 bases and J gave up 5 bases, with 13 bases separating them. The CDR3 sequence is 12 residues long. CDR3 protein: CASRSSAETQYF. CDR3 nucleotide sequence: TGTGCCAGTCGATCCAGTGCCGAGACCCAGTACTTC.

Many counts were recorded for this clonotype. The V call is TRBV7-2, the J call TRBJ2-3; a possible D gene is TRBD1 (5 bases). The CDR3 sequence is 12 residues long. Deletions cut 0 bases from V and 8 bases from J, with 6 bases between. CDR1 is SGHTA and CDR2 is FQGNSA in the germline V gene. DNA of the CDR3: TGTGCCAGCAGCTTAGCCGACAGTACGCAGTATTTT. Translating gives CASSLADSTQYF.